Sequencing of this T cell receptor (beta chain) was carried out in a study of blood T cell repertoires in COVID-19. Turning to the study itself: From the United States, Italy and Spain came samples of acute and convalescent COVID-19. T cells, B-cell-depleted T cells, or PBMCs provided the cDNA or gDNA that served as material.

V was clipped by 1 base and J by 4 bases, with 13 bases between them. This CDR3 is 15 amino acids long. CDR1 is LNHDA and CDR2 is SQIVND in the germline V gene (reference sequence). In the original processing: Amplified reference gene primers provided the basis for estimating nucleated cell counts. Assay used: immunoSEQ multiplex PCR; TCRdb lists only in-frame clones, some missing. V, J and clone size are those of that table, while D and trimming were read from the DNA. The sample holds 150,000 to 200,000 clones, approximately 86% seen once. This chain joins TRBV19 and TRBJ2-5; possible D gene TRBD2, 6 bases. This TCR was recovered from a man in his fifties or sixties with acute or convalescent COVID-19. Sequenced material: peripheral blood. The CDR3 DNA reads as TGTGCCAGTAGTATAGGGGGACGGCGGGGAGAGACCCAGTACTTC. Protein product: CASSIGGRRGETQYF.